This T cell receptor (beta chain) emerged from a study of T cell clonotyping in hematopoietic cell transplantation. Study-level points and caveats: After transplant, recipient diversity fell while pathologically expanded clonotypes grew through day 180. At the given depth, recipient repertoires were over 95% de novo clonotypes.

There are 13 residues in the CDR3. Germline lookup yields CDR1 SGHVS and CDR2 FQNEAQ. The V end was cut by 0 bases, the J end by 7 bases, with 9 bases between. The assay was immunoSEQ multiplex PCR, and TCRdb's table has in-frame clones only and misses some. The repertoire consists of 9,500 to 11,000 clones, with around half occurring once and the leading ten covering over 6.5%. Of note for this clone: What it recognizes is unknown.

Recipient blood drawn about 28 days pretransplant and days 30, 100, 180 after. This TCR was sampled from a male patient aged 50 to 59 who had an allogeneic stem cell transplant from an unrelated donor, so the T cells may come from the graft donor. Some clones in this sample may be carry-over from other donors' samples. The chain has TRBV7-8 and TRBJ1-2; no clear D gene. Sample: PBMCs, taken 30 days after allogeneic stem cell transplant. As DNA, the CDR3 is TGTGCCAGCAGCTTAGCCCTACGGGGTGGCTACACCTTC. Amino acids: CASSLALRGGYTF.